This TCR beta chain appears in the sequencing data of a study of brain metastases from non-small cell lung cancer. Data came from immunoSEQ multiplex PCR; TCRdb stores just in-frame clones and leaves some out. The table has 14,000 to 15,000 clones, roughly four fifths seen once; the top ten hold 6% to 9%. Details on this clone: No antigen is known for it.

Germline values: CDR1 GTSNPN, CDR2 SVGIG (reference sequence). V gave up 2 bases and J gave up 5 bases; unmatched junction bases: 4. This CDR3 region has 14 residues. Study results and limitations: Brain metastases had lower T-cell infiltration than primary tumors. TCR repertoires overlapped largely between brain metastases and matched primaries. T-cell clones appeared expanded in around 64% of brain metastases relative to matched primary tumors.

The gene calls are TRBV30 and TRBJ2-3, with 10 bases lining up with TRBD2. The receptor's source is a donor over 35 with non-small cell lung cancer. The sequenced sample consisted of primary lung tumor tissue. CDR3 coding DNA: TGTGCCTGGAGTAGCGGGGGGGCGAAAGATACGCAGTATTTT. It encodes CAWSSGGAKDTQYF.